The 5 T cell receptor beta chains below all came from one sample that was sequenced in a study of T cells expressing NK-cell markers. From the 5' RACE reads, TCRdb lists one entry per CDR3 protein and no DNA. This table holds around 550,000 distinct CDR3 sequences. Material: blood T cells: a sorted CD56 or NKG2C T cell subset, CD4+ or CD8+ T cells, or bulk PBMC T cells (not recorded which). These receptors were taken from a man aged 18 to 35 in good health.

This rearrangement joins TRBV29-1 to TRBJ2-3; the TCRdb call, TRBD2, lacks DNA for checking. The CDR3 length is 16 residues. Germline V CDR1 and CDR2: SQVTM, ANQGSEA. Here the CDR3 reads CSVLWTSGSIADTQYF.

This chain connects TRBV28 to TRBJ2-2; absent DNA, TCRdb's TRBD1 call cannot be checked. The CDR3 consists of 16 residues. The germline CDR1 and CDR2 sequences are MDHEN and SYDVKM. CDR3 amino acids: CASSLRGVANTGELFF.

The J gene is TRBJ2-6, the V gene TRBV5-1. There are 17 residues in the CDR3. The germline V gene has CDR1 SGHRS and CDR2 YFSETQ. This chain's CDR3 is CASSFWESDSGANVLTF.

This chain connects TRBV3-1 to TRBJ1-2. This CDR3 contains 14 residues. CDR1 and CDR2 from the germline V gene are LGHDT and YNNKEL (reference sequence). The CDR3 protein is CASSHTQFNYGYTF.

The chain carries TRBV20-1 and TRBJ1-2. The CDR3 totals 14 residues. CDR1 is DFQATT, CDR2 SNEGSKA, per germline (reference sequence). The CDR3 is CSASKGTRNYGYTF.